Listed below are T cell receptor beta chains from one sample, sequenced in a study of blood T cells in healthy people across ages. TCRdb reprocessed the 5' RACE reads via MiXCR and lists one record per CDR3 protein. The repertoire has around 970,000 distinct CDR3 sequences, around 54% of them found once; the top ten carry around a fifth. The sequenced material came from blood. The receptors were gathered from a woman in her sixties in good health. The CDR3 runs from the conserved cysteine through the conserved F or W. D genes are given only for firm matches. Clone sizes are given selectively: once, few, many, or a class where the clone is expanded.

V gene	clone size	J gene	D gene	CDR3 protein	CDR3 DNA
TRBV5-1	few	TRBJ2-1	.	CASSFGQIRANEQFF	TGCGCCAGCAGCTTCGGTCAGATACGAGCCAATGAGCAGTTCTTC
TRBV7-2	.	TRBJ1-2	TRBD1	CASSLGGTGGAFGYTF	TGTGCCAGCAGCTTAGGAGGGACAGGGGGCGCTTTTGGCTACACCTTC
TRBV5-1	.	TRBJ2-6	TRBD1	CASSWTGGSSGANVLTF	TGCGCCAGCAGCTGGACAGGGGGTTCCTCTGGGGCCAACGTCCTGACTTTC
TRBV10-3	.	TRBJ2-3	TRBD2	CAISESKGLANTQYF	TGTGCCATCAGTGAGTCGAAAGGACTAGCGAACACGCAGTATTTT
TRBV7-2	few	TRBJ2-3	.	CASSLARDKQERGDTQYF	TGTGCCAGCAGCTTAGCTCGGGACAAGCAAGAAAGGGGAGATACGCAGTATTTT
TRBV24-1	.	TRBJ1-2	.	CATSDPSDPSYGYTF	TGTGCCACCAGTGACCCTAGCGACCCTAGCTATGGCTACACCTTC
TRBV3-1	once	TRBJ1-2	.	CASSQERPLRYGYTF	TGTGCCAGCAGCCAAGAAAGGCCACTCAGATATGGCTACACCTTC
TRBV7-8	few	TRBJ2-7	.	CASSLAGALRAYEQYF	TGTGCCAGCAGCTTAGCGGGGGCTCTTAGGGCCTACGAGCAGTACTTC
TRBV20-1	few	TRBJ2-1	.	CSARMSHKIQGSYNEQFF	TGCAGTGCTAGAATGTCCCACAAAATACAGGGCTCCTACAATGAGCAGTTCTTC
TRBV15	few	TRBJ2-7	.	CATRRSNQLRSHEQYF	TGTGCCACCCGACGCTCCAACCAGTTACGCTCCCACGAGCAGTACTTC
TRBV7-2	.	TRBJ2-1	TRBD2	CASSRLSGVVYNEQFF	TGTGCCAGCAGCCGGCTGAGCGGGGTCGTATACAATGAGCAGTTCTTC
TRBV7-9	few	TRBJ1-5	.	CASNQGLPNQPQHF	TGTGCCAGCAACCAGGGGCTCCCCAATCAGCCCCAGCATTTT
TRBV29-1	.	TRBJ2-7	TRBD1	CNARIAETGVSYEQYF	TGCAACGCCCGTATTGCTGAAACAGGGGTAAGCTACGAGCAGTACTTC
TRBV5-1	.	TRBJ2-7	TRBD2	CASMPTGGSCEQYF	TGCGCCAGCATGCCAACCGGGGGGAGCTGCGAGCAGTACTTC
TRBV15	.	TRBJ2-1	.	CATSRAFTRNNEQFF	TGTGCCACCAGCAGAGCGTTTACGCGGAACAATGAGCAGTTCTTC
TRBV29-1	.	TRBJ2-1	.	CSVGVYTPGQFF	TGCAGCGTTGGCGTATATACCCCGGGGCAGTTCTTC
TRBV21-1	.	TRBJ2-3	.	CASSNTSGSGTDTQYF	TGTGCCAGCAGCAATACTAGCGGGAGTGGCACAGATACGCAGTATTTT
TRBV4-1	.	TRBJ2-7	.	CTSSLDHRSSYEQYF	TGCACCAGCAGCCTCGACCACAGGAGCTCCTACGAGCAGTACTTC
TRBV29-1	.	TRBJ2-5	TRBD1	CSVTGAYKQYF	TGCAGCGTCACAGGGGCCTACAAGCAGTACTTC
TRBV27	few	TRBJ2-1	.	CASTQLGAGNEQFF	TGTGCCAGCACCCAGTTAGGAGCTGGCAATGAGCAGTTCTTC
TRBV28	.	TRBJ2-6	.	CATHPSGANVLTF	TGTGCCACCCATCCCTCTGGGGCCAACGTCCTGACTTTC
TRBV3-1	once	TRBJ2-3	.	CASSPHGSLRGDTQYF	TGTGCCAGCAGCCCCCATGGCTCTTTGAGAGGGGATACGCAGTATTTT
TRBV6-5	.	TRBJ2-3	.	CASSYAGIGHTDTQYF	TGTGCCAGCAGTTACGCCGGGATAGGACACACAGATACGCAGTATTTT
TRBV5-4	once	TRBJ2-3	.	CASSLPLETSTDTQYF	TGTGCCAGCAGCTTGCCTCTAGAAACTAGCACAGATACGCAGTATTTT
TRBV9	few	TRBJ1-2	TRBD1	CASSAGTVSPPNYGYTF	TGTGCCAGCAGCGCCGGGACAGTTTCCCCTCCTAACTATGGCTACACCTTC
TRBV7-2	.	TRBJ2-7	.	CASSLALPVDGQYF	TGTGCCAGCAGCTTAGCACTGCCGGTGGATGGCCAGTACTTC
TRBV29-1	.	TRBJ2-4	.	CSVPFSGAGNEQYF	TGCAGCGTTCCTTTTTCGGGAGCTGGGAATGAGCAGTACTTC
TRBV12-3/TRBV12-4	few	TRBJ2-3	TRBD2	CASSVAGVITDTQYF	TGTGCCAGTTCCGTAGCGGGAGTAATTACAGATACGCAGTATTTT
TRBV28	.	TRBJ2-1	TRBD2	CASRGTGLGNNEQFF	TGTGCCAGCAGGGGAACGGGACTAGGTAACAATGAGCAGTTCTTC
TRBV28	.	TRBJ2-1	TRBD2	CASSPPGTRSSGEQFF	TGTGCCAGCAGTCCCCCCGGGACTAGATCTTCCGGGGAGCAGTTCTTC
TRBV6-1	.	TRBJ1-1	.	CASSDPRGAVSEAFF	TGTGCCAGCAGCGACCCTAGAGGGGCGGTATCTGAAGCTTTCTTT
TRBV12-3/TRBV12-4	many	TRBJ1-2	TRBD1	CASTPGQGGIEGYGYTF	TGTGCCAGCACCCCCGGACAGGGTGGTATTGAAGGCTATGGCTACACCTTC
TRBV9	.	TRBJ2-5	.	CPSSVGVVGKETQYF	TGTCCCAGCAGCGTAGGGGTCGTTGGGAAAGAGACCCAGTACTTC
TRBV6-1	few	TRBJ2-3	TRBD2	CASSSPAGGFTDTQYF	TGTGCCAGCAGTTCCCCAGCGGGAGGCTTCACAGATACGCAGTATTTT
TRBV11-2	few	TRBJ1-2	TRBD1	CASSLSTGPNYGYTF	TGTGCCAGCAGCTTATCGACAGGGCCTAACTATGGCTACACCTTC
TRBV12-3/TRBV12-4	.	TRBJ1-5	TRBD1	CASRAAGQGSNQPQHF	TGTGCCAGCAGAGCCGCCGGACAGGGAAGCAATCAGCCCCAGCATTTT
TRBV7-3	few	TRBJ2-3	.	CASSAGQTTDTQYF	TGTGCCAGCAGTGCAGGACAGACCACAGATACGCAGTATTTT
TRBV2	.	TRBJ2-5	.	CASTSVDRQETQYF	TGTGCCAGCACATCGGTCGACAGGCAAGAGACCCAGTACTTC
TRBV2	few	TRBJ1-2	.	CASRAFGNYGYTF	TGTGCCAGCAGGGCGTTTGGCAACTATGGCTACACCTTC
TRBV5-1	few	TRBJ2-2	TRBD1	CASSLRGQGNTGELFF	TGCGCCAGCAGCTTGAGGGGACAGGGGAACACCGGGGAGCTGTTTTTT
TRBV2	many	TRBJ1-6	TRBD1	CASSGDRGNSPLHF	TGTGCCAGCAGTGGGGACAGGGGGAATTCACCCCTCCACTTT
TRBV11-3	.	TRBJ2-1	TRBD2	CASSLGVGRERNEQFF	TGTGCCAGCAGCTTAGGGGTCGGGCGGGAGAGGAATGAGCAGTTCTTC